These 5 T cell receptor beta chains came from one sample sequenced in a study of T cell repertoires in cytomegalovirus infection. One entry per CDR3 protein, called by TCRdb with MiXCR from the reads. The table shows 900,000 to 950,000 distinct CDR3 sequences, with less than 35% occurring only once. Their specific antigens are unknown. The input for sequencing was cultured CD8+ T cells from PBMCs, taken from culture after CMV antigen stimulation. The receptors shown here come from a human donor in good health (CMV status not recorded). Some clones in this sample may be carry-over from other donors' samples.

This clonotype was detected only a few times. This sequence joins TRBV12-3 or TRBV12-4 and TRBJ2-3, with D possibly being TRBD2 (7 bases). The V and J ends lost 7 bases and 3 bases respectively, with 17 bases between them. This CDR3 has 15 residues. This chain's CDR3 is CASTQWGGETDTQYF. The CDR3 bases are TGTGCCAGCACCCAATGGGGGGGCGAGACAGATACGCAGTATTTT.

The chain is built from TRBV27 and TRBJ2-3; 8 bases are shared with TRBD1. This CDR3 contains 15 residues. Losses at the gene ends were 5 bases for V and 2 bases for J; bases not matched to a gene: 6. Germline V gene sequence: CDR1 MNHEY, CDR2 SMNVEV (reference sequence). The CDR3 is CASSNRDRTTDTQYF. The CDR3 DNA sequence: TGTGCCAGCAGTAACCGGGACAGGACCACAGATACGCAGTATTTT.

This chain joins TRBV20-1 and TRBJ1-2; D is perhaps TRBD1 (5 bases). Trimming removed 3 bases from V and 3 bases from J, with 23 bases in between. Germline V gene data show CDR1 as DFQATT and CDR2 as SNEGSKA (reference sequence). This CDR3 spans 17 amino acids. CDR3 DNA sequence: TGCAGTGCTAGGGGGCCTGAACAGCAAACTGGGTACTATGGCTACACCTTC. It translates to CSARGPEQQTGYYGYTF.

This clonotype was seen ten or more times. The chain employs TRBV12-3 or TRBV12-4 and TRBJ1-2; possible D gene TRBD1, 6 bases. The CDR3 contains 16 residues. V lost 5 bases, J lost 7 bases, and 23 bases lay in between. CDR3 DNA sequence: TGTGCCAGCAGTCCGCGAGTGGGGGCGGGAGGCTCTGGCTACACCTTC. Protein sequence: CASSPRVGAGGSGYTF.

The CDR3 spells CASSLGWRGANVLTF. CDR3 DNA: TGTGCCAGCAGCTTAGGCTGGCGAGGGGCCAACGTCCTGACTTTC. The chain has TRBV13 and TRBJ2-6; D is unresolved. There are 15 residues in the CDR3. Trimming shortened V by 0 bases and J by 4 bases, and 7 bases separated the two germline ends. CDR1 PRHDT and CDR2 FYEKMQ come from the germline V gene (reference sequence).